Below, 21 T cell receptor beta chains from the same sample are listed, as sequenced in a study of T cell repertoires in cytomegalovirus infection. TCRdb redid the calling of the reads with MiXCR, one entry per CDR3 protein. The profile shows 510,000 or so distinct CDR3 sequences, more than 20% of them singletons. Sequenced: PBMCs. The source of these receptors is a human donor in good health (CMV status not recorded). Some clones in this sample may be carry-over from other donors' samples.

V usage is TRBV19 and J usage is TRBJ1-1, with D possibly matching TRBD1 (6 bases). The CDR3 extends over 15 amino acids. V lost 7 bases and J 3 bases, leaving 18 bases between the germline ends. In germline, CDR1 is LNHDA, CDR2 SQIVND (reference sequence). The DNA for the CDR3 is TGTGCCAGTATTAACCAGGGAGAGGGGGACACTGAAGCTTTCTTT. This encodes CASINQGEGDTEAFF.

V and J are TRBV12-3 or TRBV12-4 and TRBJ1-1; no firm D call. The CDR3 totals 12 residues. Deletions cut 3 bases from V and 6 bases from J, with 8 bases between. Here the CDR3 DNA reads TGTGCCAGCAGTTTCTCGAGGTCTGAAGCTTTCTTT. It codes for CASSFSRSEAFF.

This rearrangement joins TRBV6-1 to TRBJ1-1; D gene ambiguous. This CDR3 spans 13 amino acids. Germline CDR1 and CDR2: MNHNS and SASEGT. Trimming pared 11 bases from V and 0 bases from J, leaving 13 bases between. CDR3 protein: CAGKQKLNTEAFF. DNA for the CDR3: TGTGCCGGGAAACAGAAATTGAACACTGAAGCTTTCTTT.

The table lists this clonotype with a few counts. The chain recombines TRBV5-6 with TRBJ2-5; D may match TRBD1 or TRBD2 (5 bases each). The CDR3 loop spans 17 amino acids. V was trimmed by 4 bases and J by 0 bases, leaving 19 bases between them. Germline V lookup: CDR1 SGHDT, CDR2 YYEEEE. The CDR3 is CASSRDRYRRNQETQYF. The CDR3 DNA is TGTGCCAGCAGCAGGGACCGGTACCGGAGAAACCAAGAGACCCAGTACTTC.

This clonotype was detected only a few times. The V and J genes are TRBV7-9 and TRBJ1-2, with D perhaps TRBD1 (5 bases). Germline V gene data show CDR1 as SEHNR and CDR2 as FQNEAQ (reference sequence). The CDR3 loop spans 14 amino acids. The V end lost 5 bases, the J end lost 3 bases, and 13 bases lay between the germline ends. The CDR3 DNA reads as TGTGCCAGCAGCCCCGCTCAGGGTTACTATGGCTACACCTTC. Translation: CASSPAQGYYGYTF.

V is TRBV11-2 and J is TRBJ2-5, with unresolved D. The CDR3 covers 17 residues. Germline V gives CDR1 SGHAT, CDR2 FQNNGV. Deletions cut 0 bases from V and 0 bases from J, with 14 bases between. CDR3 nucleotides: TGTGCCAGCAGCTTAGAGGGGTCGTACACTTACCAAGAGACCCAGTACTTC. This translates into CASSLEGSYTYQETQYF.

This clonotype was counted between two and nine times. The genes are TRBV27 and TRBJ2-2, with D uncertain. The CDR3 is made up of 14 amino acids. The germline V and J ends were trimmed by 5 bases and 0 bases, with 7 bases remaining between them. Germline V CDR1 and CDR2: MNHEY, SMNVEV (reference sequence). CDR3 in DNA: TGTGCCAGCAGTGTCTGGTCGAACACCGGGGAGCTGTTTTTT. This sequence encodes CASSVWSNTGELFF.

A few counts support this clonotype. This rearrangement joins TRBV11-2 to TRBJ2-7; 7 nucleotides align to TRBD1. V trimming: 4 bases; J trimming: 2 bases; junction bases outside the gene matches: 5. The CDR3 totals 14 residues. The germline gives CDR1 SGHAT, CDR2 FQNNGV. The CDR3 region is CASSSSDRTYEQYF. The DNA of the CDR3 is TGTGCCAGCAGCTCCTCGGACAGGACCTACGAGCAGTACTTC.

V gene TRBV6-2 or TRBV6-3 combines with J gene TRBJ2-1; TRBD2 matches at 7 bases. Germline trimming cut 5 bases from V and 4 bases from J; bases unmatched to any gene: 14. Germline CDR1 MNHEY, CDR2 SVGEGT. The CDR3 runs to 17 residues. The CDR3 sequence is CASSIRGPGGGYNEQFF. The CDR3 DNA is TGTGCCAGCAGTATCCGGGGTCCTGGGGGGGGATACAATGAGCAGTTCTTC.

V gene TRBV7-6 combines with J gene TRBJ2-5; 7 nucleotides line up with TRBD1. The junction had 6 bases not matched to a gene; V was cut back by 2 bases and J by 3 bases. The CDR3 totals 15 residues. Germline-derived CDR1 and CDR2 are SGHVS and FNYEAQ. The CDR3 bases are TGTGCCAGCAGCTTACGGGGAGACAGGGAAGAGACCCAGTACTTC. Residues: CASSLRGDREETQYF.

The chain combines TRBV20-1 with TRBJ2-1; D call uncertain. Deletions cut 3 bases from V and 8 bases from J, with 17 bases between. Germline loops: CDR1 DFQATT, CDR2 SNEGSKA (reference sequence). The CDR3 has 14 amino acids. CDR3 sequence (DNA): TGCAGTGCTAGCCAGCCTTATAACCGGGATGAGCAGTTCTTC. Its protein is CSASQPYNRDEQFF.

The chain has TRBV25-1 and TRBJ1-2; no reliable D call. The CDR3 runs 13 residues. Trimming removed 2 bases at V and 8 bases at J, with 12 bases between. The germline gives CDR1 MGHDK, CDR2 SYGVNS. The CDR3 coding sequence is TGTGCCAGCAGTGAACCCAATTCAAAGGGCTACACCTTC. Its translation is CASSEPNSKGYTF.

This clonotype was detected once. The DNA is omitted, as the CDR3 cannot be located on it reliably, and the CDR3 follows TCRdb's listing. The chain is built from TRBV7-5 and TRBJ1-5; the table's TRBD1 call for D was not verified on the DNA. TRBV7-5 is marked as a pseudogene. The CDR3 is 19 amino acids in total, end residues counted. The CDR3 protein is CISVPAVSRWDRVHQPQHF.

This chain links TRBV28 with TRBJ2-7, with D tentatively TRBD2 (5 bases). CDR3 size: 14 residues. CDR1 and CDR2 (germline): MDHEN, SYDVKM. Between the trimmed V and J ends, which lost 6 bases and 5 bases, there was a span of 17 bases. The CDR3 nucleotides are TGTGCCAGCAGACTCCCGGGTTTGAGGGACGAGCAGTACTTC. Translated, it gives CASRLPGLRDEQYF.

V and J are TRBV7-8 and TRBJ2-1; D gene ambiguous. The germline gives CDR1 SGHVS, CDR2 FQNEAQ. Trimming removed 2 bases from V and 8 bases from J, with 13 bases in between. This CDR3 has 14 residues. The DNA for the CDR3 is TGTGCCAGCAGCTTACCCTATCAGCCCCATGAGCAGTTCTTC. Residues: CASSLPYQPHEQFF.

This clonotype appeared a few times. In nucleotides, the CDR3 is TGTGCCAGCAGCTTAAACAGGGCGGCAGATACGCAGTATTTT. Translating it yields CASSLNRAADTQYF. This chain connects TRBV7-6 to TRBJ2-3; perhaps TRBD1 as D (6 bases). Germline loops: CDR1 SGHVS, CDR2 FNYEAQ. Deletions cut 2 bases from V and 4 bases from J, with 10 bases between. The CDR3 contains 14 residues.

The J gene is TRBJ1-1, the V gene TRBV12-3 or TRBV12-4; tentatively, D is TRBD1 (5 bases). CDR3 size: 14 residues. The V end was cut by 6 bases, the J end by 0 bases, with 11 bases between. The CDR3 DNA reads as TGTGCCAGCAGCTTCCGGGGGTTGAACACTGAAGCTTTCTTT. Translating gives CASSFRGLNTEAFF.

This rearrangement joins TRBV19 to TRBJ1-1; D remains ambiguous. This CDR3 is 14 amino acids long. Germline V gives CDR1 LNHDA, CDR2 SQIVND (reference sequence). V gave up 1 base and J gave up 1 base, with 7 bases separating them. The CDR3 region has the DNA TGTGCCAGTAGTATAGGGCGGACGAACACTGAAGCTTTCTTT. Its protein product is CASSIGRTNTEAFF.

The gene calls are TRBV11-2 and TRBJ1-2, with 7 bases lining up with TRBD1. Unmatched junction bases numbered 12, after V lost 5 bases and J lost 6 bases. The CDR3 loop spans 15 amino acids. Germline V CDR1 and CDR2: SGHAT, FQNNGV. In DNA form, the CDR3 reads TGTGCCAGCAGCCCACCCCCCGGGAGGGGGCATGGCTACACCTTC. This encodes CASSPPPGRGHGYTF.

This clonotype has only a few counts. V and J are TRBV7-2 and TRBJ2-1, with 7 bases lining up with TRBD1. V lost 1 base and J lost 7; bases outside the gene matches: 7. CDR1 SGHTA and CDR2 FQGNSA come from the germline V gene. The CDR3 has 15 amino acids. The CDR3 region has the DNA TGTGCCAGCAGCTTAGAAGGACAGGTGGTGAATGAGCAGTTCTTC. This encodes CASSLEGQVVNEQFF.

The chain is built from TRBV6-2 or TRBV6-3 and TRBJ2-1, with a weak D call TRBD1 (5 bases). The CDR3 runs 15 residues. Germline CDR1 MNHEY, CDR2 SVGEGT. Trimming left V 5 bases short and J 12 bases short, with 23 bases between. The CDR3 DNA sequence: TGTGCCAGCAGTCCCAGGGCGGAGAACGTCCTTGGGCAGTTCTTC. Amino acids: CASSPRAENVLGQFF.